Shown below are 5 T cell receptor beta chains from a single sample sequenced in a study of memory CD4+ T cells and cytomegalovirus serostatus. Single viable CD3+CD4+CD8-CD45RO+ cells were sorted as the memory CD4+ T cells. Sequenced by immunoSEQ multiplex PCR; TCRdb stores in-frame clones only, minus some. The sample yields about 48,000 clones, about 77% seen once. Sequenced: memory CD4+ T cells from blood. Every receptor here comes from an adult in good health and CMV-seronegative.

This clone was found a few times. The rearrangement links TRBV9 to TRBJ1-6; no reliable D call. From germline, CDR1 is SGDLS and CDR2 YYNGEE. V was cut by 3 bases and J by 0 bases, with 4 bases left in between. This CDR3 comprises 14 residues. In DNA form, the CDR3 reads TGTGCCAGCAGCGCGACCTCCTATAATTCACCCCTCCACTTT. Encoded protein: CASSATSYNSPLHF.

As for this clone: Other nucleotide sequences in the sample specify the same CDR3. V and J are TRBV7-9 and TRBJ2-2, with D possibly TRBD1 on 5 matching bases. The CDR3 has 15 residues. V shed 1 base and J shed 4 bases, with 10 bases lying between them. CDR1 and CDR2 (germline): SEHNR, FQNEAQ (reference sequence). The DNA for the CDR3 is TGTGCCAGCAGCTTAGGGGGCCGTCGCACCGGGGAGCTGTTTTTT. This encodes CASSLGGRRTGELFF.

V is TRBV5-1 and J is TRBJ2-3; 12 nucleotides match TRBD2. This CDR3 comprises 16 residues. CDR1 is SGHRS, CDR2 YFSETQ, per germline. V trimming: 4 bases; J trimming: 0 bases; junction bases outside the gene matches: 3. CDR3 nucleotides: TGCGCCAGCAGCGCTGGACTAGCGGGAAGCACAGATACGCAGTATTTT. Protein: CASSAGLAGSTDTQYF.

The table lists this clone with a count of one. V usage is TRBV5-5 and J usage is TRBJ1-1, with D perhaps TRBD1 (5 bases). CDR1 and CDR2 (germline): SGHKS, YYEKEE (reference sequence). V lost 4 bases to trimming and J lost 4 bases, with 14 bases between them. This CDR3 is built from 14 residues. CDR3 protein: CASSGGRVGTEAFF. The CDR3 DNA sequence: TGTGCCAGCAGCGGGGGTCGGGTCGGCACTGAAGCTTTCTTT.

V is TRBV5-6 and J is TRBJ2-1; D not certain. This CDR3 has 13 amino acids. Germline CDR1 is SGHDT and CDR2 is YYEEEE. Trimming pared 0 bases from V and 6 bases from J, leaving 7 bases between. In DNA form, the CDR3 reads TGTGCCAGCAGCTTGGGAGCCACCAATGAGCAGTTCTTC. It is translated as CASSLGATNEQFF.